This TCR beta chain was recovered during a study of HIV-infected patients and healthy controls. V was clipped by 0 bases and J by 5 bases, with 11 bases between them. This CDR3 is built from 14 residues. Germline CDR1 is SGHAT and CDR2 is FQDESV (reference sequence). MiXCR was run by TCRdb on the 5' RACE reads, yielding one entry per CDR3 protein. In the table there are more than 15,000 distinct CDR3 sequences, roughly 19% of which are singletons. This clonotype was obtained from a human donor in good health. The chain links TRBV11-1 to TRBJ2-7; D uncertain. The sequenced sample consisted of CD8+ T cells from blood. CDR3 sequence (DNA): TGTGCCAGCAGCTTAGCCGGAGAATTAAACGAGCAGTACTTC. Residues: CASSLAGELNEQYF.